The present T cell receptor (beta chain) was sequenced within a study of blood T cell repertoires in COVID-19. This clone occurred a few times. Per the study methods: Amplification of reference gene primers was used by the study to estimate nucleated cell counts. Profiling relied on immunoSEQ multiplex PCR, and the TCRdb table lists in-frame clones only, not all of them. The V and J calls and clone size come from that table; D and trimming were worked out from the DNA. The data show roughly 100,000 clones, more than 80% seen once. The CDR3 has 12 residues. Trimming removed 0 bases from V and 9 bases from J; junction bases left unmatched: 2. Germline V gene data show CDR1 as SEHNR and CDR2 as FQNEAQ (reference sequence).

This clonotype originated in a woman aged 55-69 years with acute or convalescent COVID-19. The specimen was peripheral blood. The chain couples TRBV7-9 to TRBJ2-7; TRBD2 aligns across 7 bases. The CDR3 region has the DNA TGTGCCAGCAGCTTAGCGTCGGGAGGGCAGTACTTC. Translated: CASSLASGGQYF.